This TCR beta chain originates from a study of blood T cells in healthy people across ages. This clonotype has only a few counts. With a J-beta primer mix and a sample-barcoded 5' primer, a second PCR ran about 6 to 11 cycles. Each cDNA molecule was tagged by a template-switch adaptor with 12 random nucleotides. TCRdb ran MiXCR on the 5' RACE reads and lists one entry per CDR3 protein. Among hundreds of thousands of distinct CDR3 sequences, roughly 50% were seen once, and the ten largest hold 30% to 45%. This TCR was sampled from a man aged 60 to 69 in good health. Material for sequencing was blood.

CDR3 residues: CASSEGGGGYNEQFF. The CDR3 DNA is TGTGCCAGCAGTGAAGGCGGGGGGGGCTACAATGAGCAGTTCTTC. The chain combines TRBV2 with TRBJ2-1, with 9 bases fitting TRBD2. V lost 1 base, J lost 3 bases, and 1 base stayed unmatched. The CDR3 is 15 residues long. Germline V lookup: CDR1 SNHLY, CDR2 FYNNEI.